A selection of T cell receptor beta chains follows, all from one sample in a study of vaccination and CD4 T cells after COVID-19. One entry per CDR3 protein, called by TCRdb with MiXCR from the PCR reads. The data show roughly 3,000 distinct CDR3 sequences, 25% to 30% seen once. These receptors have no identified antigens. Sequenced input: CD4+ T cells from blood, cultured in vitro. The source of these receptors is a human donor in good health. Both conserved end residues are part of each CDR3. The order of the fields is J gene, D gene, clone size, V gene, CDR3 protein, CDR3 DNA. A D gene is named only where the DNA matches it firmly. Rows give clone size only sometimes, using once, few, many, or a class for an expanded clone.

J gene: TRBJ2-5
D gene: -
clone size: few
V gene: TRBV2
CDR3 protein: CASHRTGVAGETQYF
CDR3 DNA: TGTGCCAGTCATCGTACAGGGGTTGCGGGGGAGACCCAGTACTTC

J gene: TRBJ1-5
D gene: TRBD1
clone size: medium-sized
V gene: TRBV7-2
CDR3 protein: CASTRDRDGQPQHF
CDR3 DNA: TGTGCCAGCACCCGGGACAGGGATGGTCAGCCCCAGCATTTT

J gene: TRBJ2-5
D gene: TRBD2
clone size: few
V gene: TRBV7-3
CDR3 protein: CASSWDGGARETQYF
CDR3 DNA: TGTGCCAGCAGCTGGGACGGGGGGGCCCGCGAGACCCAGTACTTC

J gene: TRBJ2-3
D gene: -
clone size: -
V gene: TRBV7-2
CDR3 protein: CASSLEAENTQYF
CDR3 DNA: TGTGCCAGCAGCTTAGAGGCAGAAAATACGCAGTATTTT

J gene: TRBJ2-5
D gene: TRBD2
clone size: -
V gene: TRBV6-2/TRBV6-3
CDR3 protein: CASRIGLAETQYF
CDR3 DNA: TGTGCCAGCAGGATTGGACTAGCAGAGACCCAGTACTTC

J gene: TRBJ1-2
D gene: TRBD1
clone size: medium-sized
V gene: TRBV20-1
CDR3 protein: CSATEGGGYTF
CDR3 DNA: TGCAGTGCCACCGAAGGGGGCGGCTACACCTTC

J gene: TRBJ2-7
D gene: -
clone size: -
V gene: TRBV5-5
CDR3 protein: CASSLLPGVPNEQYF
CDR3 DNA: TGTGCCAGCAGCTTGCTACCGGGGGTCCCAAACGAGCAGTACTTC

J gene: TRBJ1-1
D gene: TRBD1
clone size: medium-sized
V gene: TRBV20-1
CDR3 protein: CSAWDRDTEAFF
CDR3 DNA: TGCAGTGCCTGGGACAGAGACACTGAAGCTTTCTTT

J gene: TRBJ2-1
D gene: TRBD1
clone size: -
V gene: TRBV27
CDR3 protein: CASSLSVPGQGDEQFF
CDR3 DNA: TGTGCCAGCAGTTTATCGGTTCCGGGGCAGGGGGATGAGCAGTTCTTC

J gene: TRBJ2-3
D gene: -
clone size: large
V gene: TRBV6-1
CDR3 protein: CASRKLTGYDTQYF
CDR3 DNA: TGTGCCAGCAGAAAACTTACAGGGTATGATACGCAGTATTTT

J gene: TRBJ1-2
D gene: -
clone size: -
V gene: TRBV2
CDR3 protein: CASSLNLIGGSYGYTF
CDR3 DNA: TGTGCCAGCAGTCTAAATCTTATCGGGGGATCCTATGGCTACACCTTC

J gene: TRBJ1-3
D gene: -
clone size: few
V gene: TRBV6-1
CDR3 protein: CASKGGRGDLSGNTIYF
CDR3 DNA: TGTGCCAGCAAAGGAGGGAGAGGGGATCTCTCTGGAAACACCATATATTTT

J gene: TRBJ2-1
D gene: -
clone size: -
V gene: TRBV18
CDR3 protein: CASSPPHRSVLFF
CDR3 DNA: TGTGCCAGCTCACCACCGCATCGAAGCGTTCTGTTCTTC

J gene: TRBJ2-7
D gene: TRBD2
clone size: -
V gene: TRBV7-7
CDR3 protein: CASSAGLAGSYEQYF
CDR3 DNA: TGTGCCAGCAGCGCCGGACTAGCGGGGTCCTACGAGCAGTACTTC

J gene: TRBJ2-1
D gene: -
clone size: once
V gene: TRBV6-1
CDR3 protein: CASSEPMSPRTYNEQFF
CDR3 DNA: TGTGCCAGCAGTGAGCCGATGAGCCCGAGGACCTACAATGAGCAGTTCTTC

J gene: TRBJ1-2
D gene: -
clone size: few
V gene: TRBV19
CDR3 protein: CASSFVADYGYTF
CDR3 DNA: TGTGCCAGTAGTTTTGTGGCTGACTATGGCTACACCTTC

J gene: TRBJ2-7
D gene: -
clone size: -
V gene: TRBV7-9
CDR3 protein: CASSLASVHEQYF
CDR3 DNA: TGTGCCAGCAGCTTAGCGAGTGTACACGAGCAGTACTTC

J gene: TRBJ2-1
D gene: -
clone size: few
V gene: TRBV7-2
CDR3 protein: CASSLGGVAYNEQFF
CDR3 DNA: TGTGCCAGCAGCTTAGGGGGGGTTGCCTACAATGAGCAGTTCTTC

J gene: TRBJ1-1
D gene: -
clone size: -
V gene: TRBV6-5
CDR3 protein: CASSYPGGSEAFF
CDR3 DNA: TGTGCCAGCAGTTACCCGGGTGGCAGTGAAGCTTTCTTT

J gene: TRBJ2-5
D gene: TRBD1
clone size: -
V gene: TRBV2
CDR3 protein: CASSGATGGQETQYF
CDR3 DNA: TGTGCCAGCAGTGGCGCGACAGGGGGCCAAGAGACCCAGTACTTC

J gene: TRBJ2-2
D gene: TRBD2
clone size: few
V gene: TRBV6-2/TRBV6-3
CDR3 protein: CASIKTLAGSGELFF
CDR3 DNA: TGTGCCAGCATTAAGACACTAGCGGGGTCCGGGGAGCTGTTTTTT

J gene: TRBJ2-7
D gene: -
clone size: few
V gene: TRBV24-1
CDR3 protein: CATSDKDSVEQYF
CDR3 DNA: TGTGCCACCAGTGATAAAGACTCGGTGGAGCAGTACTTC

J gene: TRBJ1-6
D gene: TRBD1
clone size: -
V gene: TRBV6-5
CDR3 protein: CASSYLKGAGGNSPLHF
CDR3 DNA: TGTGCCAGCAGTTACCTGAAGGGGGCCGGTGGTAATTCACCCCTCCACTTT

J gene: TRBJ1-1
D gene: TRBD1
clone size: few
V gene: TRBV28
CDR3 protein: CASSFPGTGGSAFF
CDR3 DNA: TGTGCCAGCAGTTTTCCCGGGACAGGGGGATCGGCTTTCTTT

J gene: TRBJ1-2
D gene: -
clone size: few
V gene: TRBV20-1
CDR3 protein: CSGGAEGYGYTF
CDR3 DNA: TGCAGTGGGGGGGCCGAAGGGTATGGCTACACCTTC

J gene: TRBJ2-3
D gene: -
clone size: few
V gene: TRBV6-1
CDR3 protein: CASRVRGGTDTQYF
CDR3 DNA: TGTGCCAGCAGGGTCCGAGGGGGCACAGATACGCAGTATTTT

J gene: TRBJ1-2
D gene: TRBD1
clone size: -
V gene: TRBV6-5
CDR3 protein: CASRYKTGAINYGYTF
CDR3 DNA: TGTGCCAGCAGGTACAAGACAGGGGCGATCAACTATGGCTACACCTTC

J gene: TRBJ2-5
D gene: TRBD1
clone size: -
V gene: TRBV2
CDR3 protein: CASRKTGFEETQYF
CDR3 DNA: TGTGCCAGCAGGAAGACAGGGTTTGAAGAGACCCAGTACTTC

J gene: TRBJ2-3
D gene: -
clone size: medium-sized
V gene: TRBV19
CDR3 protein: CASREGAGTQYF
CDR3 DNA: TGTGCCAGTAGAGAAGGGGCTGGGACGCAGTATTTT

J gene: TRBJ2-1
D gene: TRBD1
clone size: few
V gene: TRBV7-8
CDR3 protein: CASSLPLDRSAEQFF
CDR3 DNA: TGTGCCAGCAGCTTACCCTTGGACAGGTCGGCTGAGCAGTTCTTC

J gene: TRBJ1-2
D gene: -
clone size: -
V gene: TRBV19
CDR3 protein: CASRRVQANYGYTF
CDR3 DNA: TGTGCCAGTAGACGCGTTCAGGCTAACTATGGCTACACCTTC

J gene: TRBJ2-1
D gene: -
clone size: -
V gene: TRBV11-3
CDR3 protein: CASSLDQHTNEQFF
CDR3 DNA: TGTGCCAGCAGCTTAGATCAACACACCAATGAGCAGTTCTTC

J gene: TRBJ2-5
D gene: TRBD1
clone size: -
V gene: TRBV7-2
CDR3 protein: CASSLISGQAIVETQYF
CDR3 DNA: TGTGCCAGCAGCTTAATTTCCGGACAGGCTATTGTGGAGACCCAGTACTTC

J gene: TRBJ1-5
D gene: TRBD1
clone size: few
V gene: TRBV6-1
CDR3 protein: CASSATGEGQPQHF
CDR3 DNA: TGTGCCAGCAGTGCGACAGGGGAAGGTCAGCCCCAGCATTTT

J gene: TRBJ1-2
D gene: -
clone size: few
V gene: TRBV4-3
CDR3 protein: CASSQVYGKGNHYGYTF
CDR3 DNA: TGCGCCAGCAGCCAAGTTTACGGAAAGGGAAATCACTATGGCTACACCTTC

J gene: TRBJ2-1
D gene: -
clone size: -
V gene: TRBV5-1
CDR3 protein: CASREGYNEQFF
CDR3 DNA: TGCGCCAGCCGGGAAGGATACAATGAGCAGTTCTTC

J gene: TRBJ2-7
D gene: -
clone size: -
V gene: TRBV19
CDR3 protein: CASSIRSPPGNEQYF
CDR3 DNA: TGTGCCAGTAGTATTAGGTCCCCCCCGGGGAACGAGCAGTACTTC

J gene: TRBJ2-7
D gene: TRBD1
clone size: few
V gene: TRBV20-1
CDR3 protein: CSARERTGGGYEQYF
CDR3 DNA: TGCAGTGCTAGAGAGAGGACAGGGGGAGGCTACGAGCAGTACTTC

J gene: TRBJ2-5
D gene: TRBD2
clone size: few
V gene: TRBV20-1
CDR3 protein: CSARETSGMETQYF
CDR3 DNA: TGCAGTGCTAGAGAAACTAGCGGGATGGAGACCCAGTACTTC

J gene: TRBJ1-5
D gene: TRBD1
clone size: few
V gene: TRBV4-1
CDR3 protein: CASSHRGQGQPQHF
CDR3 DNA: TGCGCCAGCAGCCACCGTGGACAGGGCCAGCCCCAGCATTTT

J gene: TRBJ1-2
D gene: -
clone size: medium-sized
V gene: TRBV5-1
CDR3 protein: CASSAGGSANYGYTF
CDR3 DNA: TGCGCCAGCAGCGCGGGGGGCTCAGCTAACTATGGCTACACCTTC

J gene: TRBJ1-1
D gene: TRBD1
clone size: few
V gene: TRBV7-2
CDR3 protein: CASSTQGGTEAFF
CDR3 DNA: TGTGCCAGCAGCACTCAGGGGGGCACTGAAGCTTTCTTT

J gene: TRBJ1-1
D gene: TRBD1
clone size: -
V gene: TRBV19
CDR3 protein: CASSKTGGNTEAFF
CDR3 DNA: TGTGCCAGTAGTAAGACAGGGGGGAACACTGAAGCTTTCTTT

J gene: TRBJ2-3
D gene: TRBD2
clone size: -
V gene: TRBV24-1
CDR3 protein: CATSDPTPGLAGIDTQYF
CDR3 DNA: TGTGCCACCAGTGATCCAACACCCGGACTAGCGGGAATAGATACGCAGTATTTT

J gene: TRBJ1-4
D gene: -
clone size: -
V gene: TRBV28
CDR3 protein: CASRPGTFTEKLFF
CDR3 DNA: TGTGCCAGCAGACCCGGGACATTTACTGAAAAACTGTTTTTT

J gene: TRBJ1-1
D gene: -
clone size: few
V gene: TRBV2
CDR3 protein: CASRFQGPNTEAFF
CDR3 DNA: TGTGCCAGCAGGTTTCAGGGCCCGAACACTGAAGCTTTCTTT

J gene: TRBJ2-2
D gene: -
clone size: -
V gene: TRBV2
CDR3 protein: CASKAGHNTGELFF
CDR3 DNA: TGTGCCAGCAAGGCAGGACATAACACCGGGGAGCTGTTTTTT

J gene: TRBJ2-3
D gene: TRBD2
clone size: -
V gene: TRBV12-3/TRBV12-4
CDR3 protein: CASSIAGGPKDTQYF
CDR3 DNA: TGTGCCAGCAGTATAGCGGGGGGGCCTAAGGATACGCAGTATTTT

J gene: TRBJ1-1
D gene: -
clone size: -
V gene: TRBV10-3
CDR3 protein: CAISESGWSTEAFF
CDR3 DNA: TGTGCCATCAGTGAGTCAGGATGGAGCACTGAAGCTTTCTTT

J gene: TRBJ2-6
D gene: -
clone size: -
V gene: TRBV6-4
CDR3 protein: CASRDSSGANVLTF
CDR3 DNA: TGTGCCAGTAGGGACTCGTCTGGGGCCAACGTCCTGACTTTC

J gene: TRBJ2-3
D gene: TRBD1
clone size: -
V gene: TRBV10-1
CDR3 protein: CASSRDRPTDTQYF
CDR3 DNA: TGCGCCAGCAGCCGGGACAGGCCCACAGATACGCAGTATTTT

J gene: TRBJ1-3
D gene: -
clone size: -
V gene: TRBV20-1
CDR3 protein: CSARDPRGAGNTIYF
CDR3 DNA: TGCAGTGCTAGAGATCCGAGGGGTGCTGGAAACACCATATATTTT

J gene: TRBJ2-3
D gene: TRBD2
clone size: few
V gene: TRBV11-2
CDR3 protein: CASSSTRGREGPDTQYF
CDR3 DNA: TGTGCCAGCAGCTCCACCCGGGGGCGGGAGGGCCCAGATACGCAGTATTTT

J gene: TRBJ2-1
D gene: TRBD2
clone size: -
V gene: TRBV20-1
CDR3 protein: CSARPPSGGLGGGGYGNEQFF
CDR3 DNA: TGCAGTGCTAGGCCCCCCTCGGGAGGGTTAGGGGGGGGGGGATACGGCAATGAGCAGTTCTTC

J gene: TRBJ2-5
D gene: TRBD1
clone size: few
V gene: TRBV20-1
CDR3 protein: CSAPTGEETQYF
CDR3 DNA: TGCAGTGCTCCGACAGGGGAAGAGACCCAGTACTTC